Presented here are 4 T cell receptor beta chains from one specimen sequenced in a study of post-analysis software for immune sequencing data. Study-level points and caveats: Five TRBV segments, TRBV5-6, TRBV5-1 and TRBV20-1 among them, were found more frequent in patients than controls.

TCR beta libraries were prepared from cDNA with unique molecular identifiers. TCRdb used MiXCR to reprocess the PCR reads, holding one entry per CDR3 protein. The table has hundreds of thousands of distinct CDR3 sequences, 25% to 30% seen once; the top ten hold around 0.56%. No antigen is known for these receptors. Sequenced material: blood. The receptors were gathered from a girl aged 10-17 years with multiple sclerosis.

This clonotype was seen at least ten times. The rearrangement joins TRBV20-1 to TRBJ2-3; TRBD2 aligns across 7 bases. Germline trimming cut 0 bases from V and 2 bases from J; bases unmatched to any gene: 8. Germline V CDR1 and CDR2: DFQATT, SNEGSKA (reference sequence). This CDR3 comprises 16 residues. The CDR3 nucleotides are TGCAGTGCTAGAGATTCGGCTAGCGGACTCACAGATACGCAGTATTTT. Its protein product is CSARDSASGLTDTQYF.

The CDR3 sequence is CASSAEEGLALAETQYF. In nucleotides, the CDR3 is TGTGCCAGCAGCGCAGAGGAGGGACTAGCGTTGGCGGAGACCCAGTACTTC. The chain is built from TRBV28 and TRBJ2-5, with 10 nucleotides matching TRBD2. Looked up from germline, CDR1 is MDHEN and CDR2 is SYDVKM. V lost 6 bases to trimming and J lost 5 bases; unmatched junction nucleotides: 15. The CDR3 is 17 residues long.

In this sample, this clonotype turned up a few times. The CDR3 spells CATAGGGSPLHF. CDR3 sequence (DNA): TGTGCCACCGCAGGGGGAGGTTCACCCCTCCACTTT. The gene calls are TRBV12-3 or TRBV12-4 and TRBJ1-6, with TRBD1 identical over 7 bases. The CDR3 length is 12 residues. J was trimmed by 9 bases and V by 10 bases; bases with no gene match: 6.

This clonotype was recorded a few times. The chain carries TRBV7-2 and TRBJ1-6; the match to TRBD1 covers 7 bases. The V segment lost 8 bases and the J segment 2 bases; nucleotides outside the gene matches: 15. The CDR3 is 18 amino acids. Germline loops: CDR1 SGHTA, CDR2 FQGNSA. The CDR3 bases are TGTGCCAGCGTACGAATGGGACAGCCCAGCGCCTATAATTCACCCCTCCACTTT. Amino acids: CASVRMGQPSAYNSPLHF.